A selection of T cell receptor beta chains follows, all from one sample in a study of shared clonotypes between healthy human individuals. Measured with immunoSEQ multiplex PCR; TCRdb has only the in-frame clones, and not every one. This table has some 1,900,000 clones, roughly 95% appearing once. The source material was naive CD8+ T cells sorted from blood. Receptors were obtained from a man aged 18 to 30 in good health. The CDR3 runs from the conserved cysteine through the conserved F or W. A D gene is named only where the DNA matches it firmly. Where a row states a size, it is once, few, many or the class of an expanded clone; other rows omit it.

CASSEGRTGAYEQYF | TGTGCCAGCAGTGAAGGCCGGACAGGGGCCTACGAGCAGTACTTC | . | TRBD1 | TRBJ2-7 | TRBV6-1
CASSQAPQGGETQYF | TGCGCCAGCAGCCAAGCCCCCCAGGGGGGGGAGACCCAGTACTTC | . | . | TRBJ2-5 | TRBV4-1
CASSSTSGGYEQYF | TGTGCCAGCAGTTCAACTAGCGGGGGTTACGAGCAGTACTTC | . | TRBD2 | TRBJ2-7 | TRBV27
CASSYRTSGDYEQYF | TGTGCCAGCAGTTACCGGACTAGCGGGGACTACGAGCAGTACTTC | . | TRBD2 | TRBJ2-7 | TRBV6-6
CAAIKGDTEAFF | TGTGCCGCGATCAAGGGGGACACTGAAGCTTTCTTT | . | . | TRBJ1-1 | TRBV6-6
CAEGTSGRSGPTGELFF | TGTGCCGAAGGGACTAGCGGGAGATCGGGTCCTACCGGGGAGCTGTTTTTT | . | TRBD2 | TRBJ2-2 | TRBV30
CASSPIGGNTEAFF | TGTGCCAGCAGCCCCATAGGAGGGAACACTGAAGCTTTCTTT | . | . | TRBJ1-1 | TRBV6-5
CASSPPAVGELFF | TGTGCCAGTAGTCCACCGGCGGTCGGGGAGCTGTTTTTT | . | . | TRBJ2-2 | TRBV19
CASSQMRGGRSEQFF | TGCGCCAGCAGCCAAATGCGGGGGGGCCGTAGTGAGCAGTTCTTC | . | TRBD2 | TRBJ2-1 | TRBV4-1
CASSTRGTEAFF | TGTGCCAGCAGCACTAGGGGAACTGAAGCTTTCTTT | few | . | TRBJ1-1 | TRBV27
CASRWGLNTEAFF | TGTGCCAGCCGATGGGGGTTGAACACTGAAGCTTTCTTT | once | . | TRBJ1-1 | TRBV27
CASSLKRQGSYEQYF | TGCGCCAGCAGCCTAAAGCGGCAGGGTTCCTACGAGCAGTACTTC | . | . | TRBJ2-7 | TRBV4-1
CAWSVWIEGGTEAFF | TGTGCCTGGAGTGTGTGGATAGAGGGAGGGACTGAAGCTTTCTTT | once | . | TRBJ1-1 | TRBV30
CASSTRTGDNSPLHF | TGTGCCAGCAGCACTCGGACAGGTGACAATTCACCCCTCCACTTT | . | TRBD1 | TRBJ1-6 | TRBV9
CASSFPGQGASNTEAFF | TGCGCCAGCAGCTTCCCGGGACAGGGGGCTTCGAACACTGAAGCTTTCTTT | . | TRBD1 | TRBJ1-1 | TRBV5-1
CASRRDRGHYEQYF | TGTGCCAGTAGGCGGGACAGGGGGCACTACGAGCAGTACTTC | . | TRBD1 | TRBJ2-7 | TRBV19
CASSLDNSGGYTF | TGTGCCAGCAGCTTAGACAACAGCGGCGGCTACACCTTC | . | . | TRBJ1-2 | TRBV7-9
CASSWMTGGVTGELFF | TGTGCCAGCAGCTGGATGACAGGGGGCGTAACCGGGGAGCTGTTTTTT | . | TRBD1 | TRBJ2-2 | TRBV5-6
CASSGFSISQETQYF | TGTGCCAGCAGCGGTTTCTCAATCTCCCAAGAGACCCAGTACTTC | . | . | TRBJ2-5 | TRBV7-9
CASSRVVADTQYF | TGTGCCAGTTCCAGGGTAGTCGCAGATACGCAGTATTTT | . | . | TRBJ2-3 | TRBV7-9
CASSTAGAFSEQYF | TGTGCCAGCAGTACGGCAGGGGCTTTCTCCGAGCAGTACTTC | . | . | TRBJ2-7 | TRBV2
CASSYGAGGTYEQYF | TGTGCCAGCAGTTACGGAGCGGGAGGTACCTACGAGCAGTACTTC | . | TRBD2 | TRBJ2-7 | TRBV6-5
CASSADRGGRYNEQFF | TGTGCCAGCAGTGCCGATAGGGGGGGCAGGTACAATGAGCAGTTCTTC | once | . | TRBJ2-1 | TRBV7-3
CASSQPETQYF | TGTGCCAGCAGCCAACCCGAGACCCAGTACTTC | . | . | TRBJ2-5 | TRBV4-2
CASSLETGDSGNTIYF | TGTGCCAGCAGTTTAGAGACAGGGGACTCTGGAAACACCATATATTTT | . | TRBD1 | TRBJ1-3 | TRBV2
CASSQDWLTEAFF | TGTGCCAGCAGCCAAGATTGGCTCACTGAAGCTTTCTTT | . | . | TRBJ1-1 | TRBV14
CASSAGTGLEQYF | TGTGCCAGCAGCGCCGGGACAGGGCTCGAGCAGTACTTC | . | TRBD1 | TRBJ2-7 | TRBV9
CASSLGSGGAKTDTQYF | TGTGCCAGCAGTTTAGGTAGCGGGGGGGCCAAGACAGATACGCAGTATTTT | once | TRBD2 | TRBJ2-3 | TRBV28
CASSLLGEGLYVNTIYF | TGTGCCAGCTCCCTCCTTGGAGAAGGGCTCTACGTAAACACCATATATTTT | . | . | TRBJ1-3 | TRBV18
CASSQVSGETNEKLFF | TGCGCCAGCAGCCAAGTTTCGGGGGAAACTAATGAAAAACTGTTTTTT | . | . | TRBJ1-4 | TRBV4-1
CASSDDQTYEQYF | TGTGCCAGCAGTGACGACCAGACCTACGAGCAGTACTTC | . | . | TRBJ2-7 | TRBV2
CASRKPGTGYYEQYF | TGCGCCAGCCGAAAGCCCGGGACAGGGTACTACGAGCAGTACTTC | . | TRBD1 | TRBJ2-7 | TRBV5-1
CASSEYGGENIQYF | TGCGCCAGCAGTGAATATGGGGGCGAAAACATTCAGTACTTC | . | . | TRBJ2-4 | TRBV10-2
CASSLALAGGSGELFF | TGTGCCAGCAGCTTGGCTCTAGCGGGAGGGTCCGGGGAGCTGTTTTTT | . | TRBD2 | TRBJ2-2 | TRBV5-6
CASSLWQGTYEQYF | TGTGCCAGCAGCTTGTGGCAGGGGACCTACGAGCAGTACTTC | . | . | TRBJ2-7 | TRBV5-4
CASSLVTGYEQYF | TGCGCCAGCAGCTTGGTGACAGGCTACGAGCAGTACTTC | . | . | TRBJ2-7 | TRBV5-1
CASSRQDSYEQYF | TGTGCCAGCAGTCGACAGGACTCCTACGAGCAGTACTTC | . | . | TRBJ2-7 | TRBV6-5
CASSPFRGQVYEQYF | TGTGCCAGCAGTCCCTTTAGGGGACAGGTCTACGAGCAGTACTTC | . | TRBD1 | TRBJ2-7 | TRBV28
CASSLRQGVASTDTQYF | TGTGCCAGCAGCTTAAGACAGGGGGTAGCTAGCACAGATACGCAGTATTTT | . | TRBD1 | TRBJ2-3 | TRBV11-2
CASSSPQGVGTGELFF | TGCGCCAGCAGCTCGCCACAGGGGGTGGGCACCGGGGAGCTGTTTTTT | once | TRBD1 | TRBJ2-2 | TRBV4-1
CASSQGGLRSYEQYF | TGCGCCAGCAGCCAAGGAGGACTCAGGTCCTACGAGCAGTACTTC | . | . | TRBJ2-7 | TRBV4-1
CATVIRDALGETQYF | TGTGCCACCGTGATTAGGGACGCTCTGGGGGAGACCCAGTACTTC | . | . | TRBJ2-5 | TRBV6-5
CASRYTSGSSYEQYF | TGCGCCAGCCGTTATACTAGCGGGAGTTCCTACGAGCAGTACTTC | . | TRBD2 | TRBJ2-7 | TRBV5-1
CASSLGLAGDPYEQYF | TGTGCCAGCAGCTTGGGACTAGCGGGGGACCCCTACGAGCAGTACTTC | . | TRBD2 | TRBJ2-7 | TRBV2
CASSPLTKDRGRETQYF | TGTGCCAGCAGCCCTCTTACCAAGGACAGGGGGCGAGAGACCCAGTACTTC | . | TRBD1 | TRBJ2-5 | TRBV11-2
CASSQDLRGGYTF | TGCGCCAGCAGCCAAGATCTGAGAGGGGGCTACACCTTC | . | . | TRBJ1-2 | TRBV4-1
CASSPHQRLTYEQYF | TGCGCCAGCAGTCCCCACCAGCGCTTGACATACGAGCAGTACTTC | . | . | TRBJ2-7 | TRBV23-1
CASSLAGGTDTQYF | TGTGCCAGCAGTTTAGCGGGAGGGACAGATACGCAGTATTTT | . | TRBD2 | TRBJ2-3 | TRBV6-5